This entry lists 31 T cell receptor beta chains sequenced from one sample in a study of T-cell memory formation after mild COVID-19. Each CDR3 protein gets one entry after TCRdb re-called the 5' RACE reads with MiXCR. The sample gives about 90,000 distinct CDR3 sequences, about 16% of which show up once; 39% is in the top ten. The sample comprised PBMCs or a T cell subset sorted from them (not recorded which). These receptors originate from a man between 18 and 35 years old who had mild COVID-19 (a few samples of this study predate the infection). Cell type and time point are not known.

This chain links TRBV11-2 with TRBJ1-2, with D hard to call. Between the trimmed V and J ends, which lost 7 bases and 3 bases, there was a span of 15 bases. CDR3 length: 14 residues. Looked up from germline, CDR1 is SGHAT and CDR2 is FQNNGV. The DNA for the CDR3 is TGTGCCAGCAACTCGGGTGGCAGGTACTATGGCTACACCTTC. Residues: CASNSGGRYYGYTF.

This clonotype was recorded a few times. The DNA for the CDR3 is TGTGCCAGCAGTCTTGGATATACCGGGGAGCTGTTTTTT. Translated, it gives CASSLGYTGELFF. The chain is built from TRBV6-2 or TRBV6-3 and TRBJ2-2; D not resolved. V was clipped by 5 bases and J by 5 bases, with 9 bases between them. CDR1 is MNHEY and CDR2 is SVGEGT in the germline V gene. This CDR3 contains 13 residues.

The sample holds a few counts of this clonotype. The chain's CDR3 is CSVGAGAEAFF. CDR3 coding DNA: TGCAGCGTTGGGGCAGGGGCTGAAGCTTTCTTT. V usage is TRBV29-1 and J usage is TRBJ1-1, with a weak D call TRBD1 (6 bases). The ends were cut back, 4 bases at V and 6 bases at J, with 9 bases in the middle. The germline V gene encodes CDR1 SQVTM and CDR2 ANQGSEA. The CDR3 loop spans 11 amino acids.

The chain joins TRBV20-1 to TRBJ1-1; the match to TRBD1 covers 7 bases. Germline V CDR1 and CDR2: DFQATT, SNEGSKA (reference sequence). With V trimmed by 3 bases and J by 2 bases, 3 bases remained unmatched. This CDR3 is built from 13 residues. As DNA, the CDR3 is TGCAGTGCTAGCCGACAGGGAAACACTGAAGCTTTCTTT. As protein: CSASRQGNTEAFF.

The rearrangement links TRBV7-2 to TRBJ2-2; 13 bases map to TRBD2. With 9 bases clipped from V and 1 base from J, the junction kept 8 bases outside the gene matches. This CDR3 has 17 residues. The germline V gene has CDR1 SGHTA and CDR2 FQGNSA. In DNA, the CDR3 is TGTGCCAGTTTAGGACTAGCGGGGGAAAAGAACACCGGGGAGCTGTTTTTT. Encoded protein: CASLGLAGEKNTGELFF.

J is TRBJ2-1 and V is TRBV9, with D tentatively TRBD1 or TRBD2 (6 bases each). V was cut by 3 bases and J by 8 bases, with 15 bases left in between. Looked up from germline, CDR1 is SGDLS and CDR2 is YYNGEE. This CDR3 spans 14 amino acids. The CDR3 region has the DNA TGTGCCAGCAGCGCATCACAGGGCGGGGATGAGCAGTTCTTC. It translates to CASSASQGGDEQFF.

The rearrangement uses TRBV5-1 and TRBJ2-1, with a weak D call TRBD1 (7 bases). With 4 bases removed from V and 7 bases from J, the gap between germline ends came to 24 bases. The CDR3 covers 17 residues. CDR1 and CDR2 (germline): SGHRS, YFSETQ. The chain's CDR3 is CASSVNRDLRGTNEQFF. CDR3 coding DNA: TGCGCCAGCAGCGTGAACAGGGACCTCAGGGGGACTAATGAGCAGTTCTTC.

Many counts were recorded for this clonotype. This rearrangement joins TRBV5-1 to TRBJ2-3; D possibly uses TRBD1 or TRBD2 (5 bases each). This CDR3 is 12 amino acids long. V was clipped by 4 bases and J by 4 bases, with 7 bases between them. The germline V gene has CDR1 SGHRS and CDR2 YFSETQ. CDR3 sequence: CASSPGPDTQYF. In nucleotides, the CDR3 is TGCGCCAGCAGCCCGGGGCCAGATACGCAGTATTTT.

This clonotype showed up just a few times. V and J are TRBV25-1 and TRBJ2-1, with 11 bases fitting TRBD2. CDR1 is MGHDK, CDR2 SYGVNS, per germline. V was pared by 2 bases and J by 5 bases, with 2 bases of the junction left unmatched. The CDR3 is 15 amino acids. The CDR3 region has the DNA TGTGCCAGCAGTGAAGGTAGCGGGGGGGACAATGAGCAGTTCTTC. Its translation: CASSEGSGGDNEQFF.

This clonotype has only a few counts. This sequence joins TRBV5-6 and TRBJ1-1, with D maybe TRBD1 (6 bases). The germline V and J ends were trimmed by 4 bases and 4 bases, with 14 bases remaining between them. The CDR3 runs 14 residues. Germline V lookup: CDR1 SGHDT, CDR2 YYEEEE. CDR3 loop: CASSTYRVGTEAFF. For the CDR3, the DNA is TGTGCCAGCAGCACCTACAGGGTGGGCACTGAAGCTTTCTTT.

The gene calls are TRBV24-1 and TRBJ2-2; the D is unclear. CDR3 length: 13 residues. V lost 5 bases, J lost 4 bases, and 7 bases lay in between. Per the germline V gene, CDR1 is KGHDR and CDR2 is SFDVKD. The CDR3 reads CATSGGPTGELFF. The CDR3 DNA is TGTGCCACCAGTGGAGGTCCCACCGGGGAGCTGTTTTTT.

The chain uses TRBV27 and TRBJ2-3; TRBD2 aligns across 11 bases. With 4 bases clipped from V and 6 bases from J, the junction kept 6 bases outside the gene matches. Germline V gives CDR1 MNHEY, CDR2 SMNVEV (reference sequence). The CDR3 spans 15 residues. The DNA for the CDR3 is TGTGCCAGCAGTTCGTTACTAGCGGGGGCGGATACGCAGTATTTT. This codes for CASSSLLAGADTQYF.

This clonotype was counted between two and nine times. V usage is TRBV2 and J usage is TRBJ2-5; unclear D gene. CDR1 and CDR2 from the germline V gene are SNHLY and FYNNEI. Between the trimmed V and J ends, which lost 5 bases and 3 bases, there was a span of 22 bases. The CDR3 runs 17 residues. CDR3 sequence: CASSLTLSAATEETQYF. In nucleotides, the CDR3 is TGTGCCAGCAGTCTTACCCTGAGCGCGGCTACCGAAGAGACCCAGTACTTC.

There are a few counts of this clonotype. The chain uses TRBV29-1 and TRBJ1-2; D is unclear. The CDR3 has 13 residues. Germline lookup yields CDR1 SQVTM and CDR2 ANQGSEA. V was pared by 3 bases and J by 4 bases, with 12 bases between. The CDR3 is CSVDGVGFYGYTF. CDR3 bases: TGCAGCGTTGATGGGGTGGGGTTCTATGGCTACACCTTC.

In this sample, this clonotype turned up a few times. The chain recombines TRBV20-1 with TRBJ2-7; D not resolved. The CDR3 totals 11 residues. CDR1 DFQATT and CDR2 SNEGSKA come from the germline V gene (reference sequence). The V and J ends lost 2 bases and 3 bases respectively, with 5 bases between them. The CDR3 spells CSARIDYEQYV. The CDR3 DNA sequence: TGCAGTGCTAGAATTGACTACGAGCAGTACGTC.

This clonotype has a handful of counts. The V gene is TRBV12-3 or TRBV12-4, the J gene TRBJ2-6; the D is unclear. Trimming cost V 4 bases and J 1 base, with 5 bases left between them. CDR3 size: 14 residues. CDR3 region: CASSWGSGANVLTF. The CDR3 DNA reads TGTGCCAGCAGTTGGGGATCTGGGGCCAACGTCCTGACTTTC.

This clonotype was recorded a few times. The chain is built from TRBV27 and TRBJ1-2; the match to TRBD1 covers 8 bases. Germline V gene sequence: CDR1 MNHEY, CDR2 SMNVEV (reference sequence). V was clipped by 7 bases and J by 8 bases; unmatched bases: 6. The CDR3 sequence is 12 residues long. Here the CDR3 DNA reads TGTGCCAGCAAAACAGGGGGGGAAGGCTACACCTTC. It is translated as CASKTGGEGYTF.

This clonotype came up a few times. The J gene is TRBJ1-1, the V gene TRBV2; D is unresolved. This CDR3 spans 14 amino acids. The germline V and J ends were trimmed by 3 bases and 6 bases, with 14 bases remaining between them. Looked up from germline, CDR1 is SNHLY and CDR2 is FYNNEI. The CDR3 bases are TGTGCCAGCAGTGAGGCCAGCCCTTGGGCTGAAGCTTTCTTT. Protein: CASSEASPWAEAFF.

V gene TRBV6-2 or TRBV6-3 combines with J gene TRBJ1-5, with D possibly matching TRBD1 (5 bases). Germline V gives CDR1 MNHEY, CDR2 SVGEGT. The CDR3 sequence is 13 residues long. V was cut by 2 bases and J by 5 bases, with 7 bases left in between. As DNA, the CDR3 is TGTGCCAGCAGTTACGGGGGGTATCAGCCCCAGCATTTT. It translates to CASSYGGYQPQHF.

This clonotype was observed a handful of times. The chain couples TRBV5-1 to TRBJ2-7; a weak D match, TRBD1 (5 bases). V lost 0 bases and J 0 bases, leaving 7 bases between the germline ends. The germline gives CDR1 SGHRS, CDR2 YFSETQ. CDR3 length: 14 amino acids. The CDR3, as DNA: TGCGCCAGCAGCTTGGGACAGAGCTCCTACGAGCAGTACTTC. This sequence encodes CASSLGQSSYEQYF.

In its sample, this clonotype was seen a few times. The rearrangement links TRBV12-3 or TRBV12-4 to TRBJ2-5, with D unresolved. CDR3 size: 17 residues. V shed 2 bases and J shed 1 base, with 17 bases lying between them. The CDR3: CASSLTADTLSQETQYF. In nucleotides, the CDR3 is TGTGCCAGCAGTTTAACGGCAGACACGCTAAGCCAAGAGACCCAGTACTTC.

The rearrangement uses TRBV29-1 and TRBJ2-3; possibly TRBD1 or TRBD2 for D (6 bases each). V was cut by 3 bases and J by 0 bases, with 13 bases left in between. The CDR3 has 15 amino acids. The V gene's germline CDR1 is SQVTM and CDR2 ANQGSEA. The CDR3 loop is CSVEITGTSTDTQYF. In nucleotides, the CDR3 is TGCAGCGTTGAGATCACAGGGACTAGCACAGATACGCAGTATTTT.

This clonotype was seen a handful of times. The J gene is TRBJ1-5, the V gene TRBV27, with D hard to call. Germline loops: CDR1 MNHEY, CDR2 SMNVEV (reference sequence). The CDR3 runs 12 residues. The V end was cut by 5 bases, the J end by 7 bases, with 9 bases between. In nucleotides, the CDR3 is TGTGCCAGCAGTCCCGGTCCCCAGCCCCAGCATTTT. It codes for CASSPGPQPQHF.

This clonotype was detected a few times. The rearrangement uses TRBV6-2 or TRBV6-3 and TRBJ2-7; 9 bases agree with TRBD1. The CDR3 totals 17 residues. J was trimmed by 6 bases and V by 6 bases; bases with no gene match: 18. The V gene's germline CDR1 is MNHEY and CDR2 SVGEGT. CDR3 sequence reads: CASSHWTGEKWEAEQYF. The DNA for the CDR3 is TGTGCCAGCAGCCACTGGACAGGGGAAAAGTGGGAGGCCGAGCAGTACTTC.

This clonotype was picked up a small number of times. The chain joins TRBV7-9 to TRBJ1-5; no definite D call. The germline V and J ends were trimmed by 5 bases and 0 bases, with 11 bases remaining between them. The germline V gene encodes CDR1 SEHNR and CDR2 FQNEAQ (reference sequence). The CDR3 sequence is 15 residues long. CDR3 protein: CASSPSEASNQPQHF. CDR3 bases: TGTGCCAGCAGCCCCTCGGAGGCTAGCAATCAGCCCCAGCATTTT.

This chain connects TRBV6-2 or TRBV6-3 to TRBJ1-5; the D gene is possibly TRBD1 (5 bases). Trimming shortened V by 6 bases and J by 7 bases, and 13 bases separated the two germline ends. The CDR3 is 13 residues long. Per the germline V gene, CDR1 is MNHEY and CDR2 is SVGEGT. CDR3 bases: TGTGCCAGCAGACTGACAGCCGCACAGCCCCAGCATTTT. It encodes CASRLTAAQPQHF.

This clonotype was counted only a few times. The chain recombines TRBV24-1 with TRBJ1-1; TRBD1 matches 7 bases. The germline V gene encodes CDR1 KGHDR and CDR2 SFDVKD. This CDR3 has 13 amino acids. Trimming at V came to 2 bases and at J to 7 bases, leaving 3 bases not matched to a gene. This CDR3 reads CATSDWTGDEAFF. The DNA for the CDR3 is TGTGCCACCAGTGATTGGACAGGAGATGAAGCTTTCTTT.

In its sample, this clonotype was seen a few times. The chain employs TRBV4-2 and TRBJ2-3; the D gene is possibly TRBD2 (5 bases). This CDR3 has 16 residues. V dropped 1 base and J dropped 6 bases, with 17 bases sitting between them. Germline V CDR1 and CDR2: LGHNA, YNFKEQ. The CDR3 is CASSQGHGVQTDTQYF. In DNA form, the CDR3 reads TGTGCCAGCAGCCAAGGACACGGGGTGCAAACGGATACGCAGTATTTT.

This clonotype was found a few times. The gene calls are TRBV7-2 and TRBJ1-5; D remains unclear. Germline CDR1 and CDR2: SGHTA and FQGNSA. The CDR3 sequence is 14 residues long. Trimming shortened V by 3 bases and J by 3 bases, and 9 bases separated the two germline ends. The CDR3 nucleotides read TGTGCCAGCAGCTTTACCGGGCCCAATCAGCCCCAGCATTTT. Translation: CASSFTGPNQPQHF.

The genes are TRBV2 and TRBJ2-5; 7 nucleotides match TRBD1. The CDR3 runs to 13 residues. The V gene end was trimmed by 7 bases and the J gene end by 2 bases; junction bases not matched to a gene: 4. Germline assignment: CDR1 SNHLY and CDR2 FYNNEI. The CDR3 DNA reads TGTGCCAGCATTCGGGGACAGCAAGAGACCCAGTACTTC. Protein product: CASIRGQQETQYF.

The sample holds a few counts of this clonotype. The genes are TRBV19 and TRBJ2-1, with TRBD2 matching over 10 bases. With V trimmed by 3 bases and J by 5 bases, 4 bases remained unmatched. Germline CDR1 is LNHDA and CDR2 is SQIVND (reference sequence). The CDR3 sequence is 15 residues long. The CDR3 nucleotides read TGTGCCAGTAGTATGACTAGCGGGCCCAACAATGAGCAGTTCTTC. This encodes CASSMTSGPNNEQFF.